Described below is a single T cell receptor (beta chain) sequence and its context. In its sample, this clone was seen a few times. Its specific antigen is unknown. Base quality data are lacking; no much larger clone is found one base away. The germline V gene yields KGHSH for CDR1 and LQKENI for CDR2. The CDR3 contains 16 residues, cysteine and phenylalanine counted. The sequence is cut down to CDR3 DNA, 48 bases in frame from base 1. V has 4 bases trimmed and J has 1 base trimmed; junction bases matching no gene number 5. The immunoSEQ kit was used, according to the manufacturer's recommendations, to generate TCR beta libraries from genomic DNA. To prepare libraries, a first multiplex PCR with proprietary primers was run, followed by a second PCR that added unique barcodes, and a bead cleanup was done after each round. Each sample batch included a kit-provided positive control reaction and a negative control reaction. The final libraries were assessed on an Agilent 4200 TapeStation D1000 ScreenTape, pooled by volume, and quantified by qPCR. Sequencing was performed on an Illumina NextSeq500 with a MidOutput 150-cycle cartridge, and 156 Read1 and 15 Index1 cycles were run with kit custom primers. The pooled library was loaded at roughly 1 pM with around 20% PhiX control spiked in. The original methods were these. Vendor-processed data were analyzed in R, with a clonotype defined as all T cells sharing the same CDR3 nucleotide sequence. For clone abundance analyses, frequencies were normalized to the 10,000 most abundant clones in each sample. Public T cell clones, which averaged fewer than five per sample, were removed prior to analysis. An abundance difference of at least 32-fold between compartments was the criterion for calling clonotypes tumor-enriched or baseline blood-enriched. A beta-binomial differential abundance model was applied to find clonotypes that expanded or contracted between blood time points. Similarity between tumor and blood repertoires was quantified using the Baroni-Urbani and Buser coefficient, and groups were compared with two-tailed Wilcoxon tests in R. TCRdb carries this immuneACCESS record with in-frame sequences only. Its versions omit some clonotypes, under half of them owing to an unresolved V gene in the studies checked, with the rest unexplained. D and trimming come from the DNA, and the V and J calls and clone size come from that table. The sample records 90,000 to 95,000 clones, about four fifths of which are singletons. More than 5.5% of the sample rests with the top ten.

This entry comes from a study of radiation and T cells in renal cell carcinoma (TCRdb year 2020). Context from the whole study: Samples came from a clinical trial, in which primary renal cell carcinomas received 15 Gy stereotactic body radiation therapy followed by nephrectomy 4 weeks later. In total, roughly 51 samples underwent TCR beta sequencing: 25 or so tumors plus 27 peripheral blood samples. A total of about 4 million unique CDR3 nucleotide sequences, encoding 2.8 million or so unique CDR3 amino acid sequences, were found across all 55 or so samples. Overall study outcomes, separate from this receptor: Changes in the blood repertoire were not tracked past 4 weeks after treatment. Top tumor clonotypes rose in blood from baseline to 2 weeks post-radiation, then contracted by 4 weeks, suggesting transient expansion of tumor-resident clones. No pretreatment tumor biopsies were available, so the baseline intratumoral presence of clonotypes could not be determined. Because the trial had a single-armed design, the trial could not examine how radiation dose or scheduling affected the TCR repertoire.

What this sample's time point label stands for: baseline pretreatment blood. The sample's treatment or condition label is to be understood as: 15 Gy SBRT to primary tumor, nephrectomy 4 weeks later. To follow tumor-enriched clonotypes, peripheral blood was collected serially from radiation-treated patients at baseline and again at 2 weeks and 4 weeks after SBRT. All patients had renal cell carcinoma with clear cell pathology. The QIAamp DNA Blood Mini Kit (Qiagen) was used to prepare genomic DNA for TCR sequencing. The analyses included just those samples that passed every quality control check. Rearrangement joined TRBV18 to TRBJ2-2, and 8 junctional nucleotides match TRBD2. The specimen was blood, collected from a patient whose treatment included radiotherapy and nephrectomy. The sequence came from a man aged 60 to 75 with renal cell carcinoma. The CDR3 region reads CASSQSGGWNTGELFF. The nucleotides read TGTGCCAGCTCACAGAGCGGGGGTTGGAACACCGGGGAGCTGTTTTTT. Reference TRBV18 and TRBJ2-2 genes cover what lies past the CDR3, so the full variable domain is NAGVMQNPRHLVRRRGQEARLRCSPMKGHSHVYWYRQLPEEGLKFMVYLQKENIIDESGMPKERFSAEFPKEGPSILRIQQVVRGDSAAYFCASSQSGGWNTGELFFGEGSRLTVL.